Shown below are 7 T cell receptor beta chains from a single sample sequenced in a study of T cells in Graves' hyperthyroidism and ophthalmopathy. From RNA transcripts, TCR beta CDR3 regions were amplified. TCR CDR3 underwent first-round RT-PCR with the HTBI primer set. TCRdb redid the calling of the multiplex PCR reads with MiXCR, one entry per CDR3 protein. In the table there are about 250,000 distinct CDR3 sequences, approximately 23% of which are singletons. Sequencing was carried out using blood. The receptors stem from a man aged 25-45 years with Graves' ophthalmopathy.

This clonotype was found a few times. The gene calls are TRBV28 and TRBJ1-6; 7 nucleotides match TRBD1. This CDR3 region has 15 residues. The junction had 9 bases not matched to a gene; V was cut back by 4 bases and J by 9 bases. Per germline, CDR1 MDHEN and CDR2 SYDVKM. CDR3 in amino acids: CASSSLTGQPSPLHF. CDR3 sequence (DNA): TGTGCCAGCAGTTCACTTACGGGACAGCCTTCACCCCTCCACTTT.

The chain couples TRBV18 to TRBJ2-3; 15 nucleotides agree with TRBD2. Germline V CDR1 and CDR2: KGHSH, LQKENI. The length of the CDR3 is 17 residues. After removal of 0 bases from V and 4 bases from J, the junction contained 2 bases not matched to a gene. CDR3 sequence reads: CASSPPGLAGGADTQYF. CDR3 DNA sequence: TGTGCCAGCTCACCACCGGGACTAGCGGGAGGAGCAGATACGCAGTATTTT.

The V and J genes are TRBV11-3 and TRBJ1-4; D gene uncertain. The germline V gene has CDR1 SGHNT and CDR2 YENEEA. V gave up 5 bases and J gave up 6 bases, with 4 bases separating them. CDR3 length: 11 amino acids. The CDR3 loop is CASSQDEKLFF. Here the CDR3 DNA reads TGTGCCAGCAGCCAAGATGAAAAACTGTTTTTT. Using reference TRBV11-3 and TRBJ1-4 for the parts outside the CDR3, the full variable domain is EAGVVQSPRYKIIEKKQPVAFWCNPISGHNTLYWYLQNLGQGPELLIRYENEEAVDDSQLPKDRFSAERLKGVDSTLKIQPAELGDSAVYLCASSQDEKLFFGSGTQLSVL.

V and J are TRBV7-9 and TRBJ2-1; 10 bases align to TRBD2. The ends lost 4 bases at V and 6 bases at J; junction bases unmatched: 6. This CDR3 contains 15 residues. Germline CDR1 is SEHNR and CDR2 is FQNEAQ (reference sequence). The chain's CDR3 is CASSSGLAERNEQFF. The CDR3 bases are TGTGCCAGCAGCTCAGGACTAGCGGAACGCAATGAGCAGTTCTTC.

The chain carries TRBV11-3 and TRBJ2-2, with TRBD2 matching 15 bases. The CDR3 contains 17 residues. The germline gives CDR1 SGHNT, CDR2 YENEEA. With 5 bases clipped from V and 2 bases from J, the junction kept 3 bases outside the gene matches. CDR3 coding DNA: TGTGCCAGCAGCCCGGGACTAGCGGGAGGCAACACCGGGGAGCTGTTTTTT. It codes for CASSPGLAGGNTGELFF.

This clonotype occurred a few times. The chain employs TRBV3-1 and TRBJ1-2; D ambiguous. Germline CDR1 and CDR2: LGHDT and YNNKEL (reference sequence). Trimming removed 0 bases at V and 8 bases at J, with 10 bases between. This CDR3 comprises 13 residues. In nucleotides, the CDR3 is TGTGCCAGCAGCCAAGACCTTTCGAGGGGCTACACCTTC. Amino acid sequence: CASSQDLSRGYTF. Full variable domain (missing parts from reference TRBV3-1 and TRBJ1-2): DTAVSQTPKYLVTQMGNDKSIKCEQNLGHDTMYWYKQDSKKFLKIMFSYNNKELIINETVPNRFSPKSPDKAHLNLHINSLELGDSAVYFCASSQDLSRGYTFGSGTRLTVV.

This clonotype has a count of ten or more. The chain carries TRBV11-3 and TRBJ2-1; 7 nucleotides agree with TRBD2. The CDR3 runs 14 residues. After removal of 4 bases from V and 5 bases from J, the junction contained 5 bases not matched to a gene. Germline lookup yields CDR1 SGHNT and CDR2 YENEEA. In DNA form, the CDR3 reads TGTGCCAGCAGCTGGGCTAGCGGTAACAATGAGCAGTTCTTC. This sequence encodes CASSWASGNNEQFF.